Described below is a single TCR beta chain sequence and its context. What it recognizes is unknown. This record comes from a study of T-cell reconstitution after alpha-beta-depleted transplantation in children. General study findings and limits: Several patients had high TCRbeta diversity at day 60; it came from surviving recipient T cells and thymic progenitors. After one year, T-cell counts and TCRbeta diversity mostly came from new T cells. Alpha-beta T cells about two months after transplant reportedly derived from several hundred expanded graft clones.

This sample's TCRbeta library carried unique molecular identifier barcodes. MiXCR, run by TCRdb on the PCR reads, gives a single entry per CDR3 protein. Of around 300,000 distinct CDR3 sequences listed, approximately 23% are singletons. This CDR3 comprises 17 residues. V lost 2 bases to trimming and J lost 7 bases; unmatched junction nucleotides: 15. Germline assignment: CDR1 MNHEY and CDR2 SMNVEV (reference sequence). The sample in question was PBMCs, mostly from graft donor cells, obtained 180 days after TCRalphabeta/CD19-depleted stem cell transplant. The genes are TRBV27 and TRBJ2-7; 9 bases map to TRBD2. This receptor was taken from a male patient aged 10-17 years who had a stem cell transplant for acute lymphoblastic leukemia, so the T cells may come from the graft donor. The CDR3 DNA reads as TGTGCCAGCAGTTTACAAGCTAGCGGGAAAGTAGTAGTTGAGCAGTACTTC. Amino acid sequence: CASSLQASGKVVVEQYF.